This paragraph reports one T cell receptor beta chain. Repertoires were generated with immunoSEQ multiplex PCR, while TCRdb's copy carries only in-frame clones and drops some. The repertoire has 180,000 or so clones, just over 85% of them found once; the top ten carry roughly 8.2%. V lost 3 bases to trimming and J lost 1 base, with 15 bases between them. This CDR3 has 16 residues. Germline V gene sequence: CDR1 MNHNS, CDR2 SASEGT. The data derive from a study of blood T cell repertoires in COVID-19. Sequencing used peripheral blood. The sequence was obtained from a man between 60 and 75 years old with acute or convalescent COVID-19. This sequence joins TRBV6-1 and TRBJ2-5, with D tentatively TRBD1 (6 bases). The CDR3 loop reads CASSDAPWGLQETQYF. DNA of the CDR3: TGTGCCAGCAGTGATGCTCCATGGGGGCTCCAAGAGACCCAGTACTTC.